This TCR beta chain was profiled in a study of blood T cell repertoires in COVID-19. V was cut by 5 bases and J by 7 bases, with 9 bases left in between. In germline, CDR1 is SEHNR, CDR2 FQNEAQ (reference sequence). This CDR3 spans 13 amino acids. The data were produced by immunoSEQ multiplex PCR, yet TCRdb's version contains in-frame clones alone and is incomplete. The sample consists of 120,000 to 150,000 clones, approximately 80% of them appearing once. The sample taken for sequencing was PBMCs or T cells enriched from blood (not recorded which). This sequence was found in a woman aged 40 to 49 who had recovered from COVID-19. The chain uses TRBV7-9 and TRBJ1-6; D remains unclear. The DNA of the CDR3 is TGTGCCAGCAGCACACAATCCAATTCACCCCTCCACTTT. It codes for CASSTQSNSPLHF. The variable domain in full, completed from reference TRBV7-9 and TRBJ1-6, reads DTGVSQNPRHKITKRGQNVTFRCDPISEHNRLYWYRQTLGQGPEFLTYFQNEAQLEKSRLLSDRFSAERPKGSFSTLEIQRTEQGDSAMYLCASSTQSNSPLHFGNGTRLTVT.